This is a list of T cell receptor beta chains from one sample in a study of a mutant IDH1 vaccine in newly diagnosed glioma. Sequencing was performed with immunoSEQ multiplex PCR; in TCRdb, only in-frame clones are kept and a portion is missing. The repertoire holds some 56,000 clones, around 92% seen once, with over 2.5% in the top ten. The input for sequencing was PBMCs, taken from a glioma patient treated with radiotherapy, temozolomide or both. These receptors were obtained from a man in his fifties or sixties with glioma. The CDR3 runs from the conserved cysteine through the conserved F or W. A D gene is named only where the DNA matches it firmly. Clone size is shown for a subset of rows, as once, few, many or a class of expanded clone.

J gene: TRBJ2-3; D gene: NA; clone size: NA; V gene: TRBV11-2; CDR3 DNA: TGTGCCAGCAGCAGGGATAGCACAGATACGCAGTATTTT; CDR3 protein: CASSRDSTDTQYF
J gene: TRBJ2-5; D gene: TRBD2; clone size: once; V gene: TRBV28; CDR3 DNA: TGTGCCAGCAACAACCCTCTCGGGACTAGCGGGGGGGCGGTCGGGGAGACCCAGTACTTC; CDR3 protein: CASNNPLGTSGGAVGETQYF
J gene: TRBJ2-4; D gene: TRBD2; clone size: NA; V gene: TRBV5-4; CDR3 DNA: TGTGCCAGCAGCTTCTTGACTAGCGGGAGAAGGAGAACCAAAAACATTCAGTACTTC; CDR3 protein: CASSFLTSGRRRTKNIQYF
J gene: TRBJ2-6; D gene: TRBD1; clone size: NA; V gene: TRBV5-6; CDR3 DNA: TGTGCCAGCAGCCCGGGACAGGGGGAGGCCGGGGCCAACGTCCTGACTTTC; CDR3 protein: CASSPGQGEAGANVLTF
J gene: TRBJ1-4; D gene: NA; clone size: NA; V gene: TRBV7-2; CDR3 DNA: TGTGCCAGCAGCCCGCTGGGGCAGGGTGCAACTAATGAAAAACTGTTTTTT; CDR3 protein: CASSPLGQGATNEKLFF
J gene: TRBJ1-1; D gene: NA; clone size: NA; V gene: TRBV12-5; CDR3 DNA: TGTGCTAGTGGCCGCCTTGACTACTTAAGGGTTGAAGCTTTCTTT; CDR3 protein: CASGRLDYLRVEAFF
J gene: TRBJ1-5; D gene: NA; clone size: medium-sized; V gene: TRBV19; CDR3 DNA: TGTGCCAGTAGTATCAGAGATCAGCCCCAGCATTTT; CDR3 protein: CASSIRDQPQHF
J gene: TRBJ2-6; D gene: NA; clone size: NA; V gene: TRBV2; CDR3 DNA: TGTGCCACGGCTGGGCCCTTGCGAGGGGCCAACGTCCTGACTTTC; CDR3 protein: CATAGPLRGANVLTF
J gene: TRBJ1-1; D gene: TRBD1; clone size: few; V gene: TRBV10-3; CDR3 DNA: TGTGCCATCAGTGGGCAGGGGGACACTGAAGCTTTCTTT; CDR3 protein: CAISGQGDTEAFF
J gene: TRBJ2-5; D gene: NA; clone size: NA; V gene: TRBV25-1; CDR3 DNA: TGTGCCAGCAGTGAATGGTACAACGAGACCCAGTACTTC; CDR3 protein: CASSEWYNETQYF
J gene: TRBJ1-5; D gene: NA; clone size: NA; V gene: TRBV28; CDR3 DNA: TGTGCCAGCAGTTTACAGGGGCCTCAGCCCCAGCATTTT; CDR3 protein: CASSLQGPQPQHF
J gene: TRBJ2-4; D gene: TRBD2; clone size: NA; V gene: TRBV4-3; CDR3 DNA: TGCGCCAGCAGCCCACTAGCGGGGGGGAACATTCAGTACTTC; CDR3 protein: CASSPLAGGNIQYF
J gene: TRBJ2-5; D gene: NA; clone size: NA; V gene: TRBV6-1; CDR3 DNA: TGTGCCAGCGGGTTTCCGGCCCAGTACTTC; CDR3 protein: CASGFPAQYF
J gene: TRBJ1-5; D gene: NA; clone size: NA; V gene: TRBV19; CDR3 DNA: TGTGCCAGTACAGGGCGCAATCAGCCCCAGCATTTT; CDR3 protein: CASTGRNQPQHF